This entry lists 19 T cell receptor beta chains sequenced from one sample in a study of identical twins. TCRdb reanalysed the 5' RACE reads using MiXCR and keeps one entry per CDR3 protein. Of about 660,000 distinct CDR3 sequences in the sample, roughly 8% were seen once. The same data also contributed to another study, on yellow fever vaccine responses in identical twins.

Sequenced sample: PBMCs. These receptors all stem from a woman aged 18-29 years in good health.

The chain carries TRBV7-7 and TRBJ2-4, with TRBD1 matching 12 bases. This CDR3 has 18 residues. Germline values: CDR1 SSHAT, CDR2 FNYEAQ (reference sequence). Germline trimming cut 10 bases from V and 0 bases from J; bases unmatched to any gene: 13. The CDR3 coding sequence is TGTGCCATCAGTCCTGGGACAGGGGGCGTTTTAGCCAAAAACATTCAGTACTTC. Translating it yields CAISPGTGGVLAKNIQYF. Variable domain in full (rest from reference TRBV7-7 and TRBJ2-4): GAGVSQSPRYKVTKRGQDVTLRCDPISSHATLYWYQQALGQGPEFLTYFNYEAQPDKSGLPSDRFSAERPEGSISTLTIQRTEQRDSAMYRCAISPGTGGVLAKNIQYFGAGTRLSVL.

CDR3 sequence (DNA): TGCGCCAGCAGCTTAGGGGACACCCGGGGGGAAGCTTTCTTT. Its translation is CASSLGDTRGEAFF. J is TRBJ1-1 and V is TRBV5-1; the D gene is possibly TRBD1 (6 bases). The germline V and J ends were trimmed by 2 bases and 8 bases, with 16 bases remaining between them. CDR3 length: 14 amino acids. Germline CDR1 reads SGHRS; CDR2 reads YFSETQ.

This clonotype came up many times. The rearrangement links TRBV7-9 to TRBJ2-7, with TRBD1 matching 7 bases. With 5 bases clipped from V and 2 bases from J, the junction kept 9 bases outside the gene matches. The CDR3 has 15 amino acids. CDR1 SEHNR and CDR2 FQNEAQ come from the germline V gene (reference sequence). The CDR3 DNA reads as TGTGCCAGCAGCCCCCGGGACAGTTCAACCTACGAGCAGTACTTC. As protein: CASSPRDSSTYEQYF.

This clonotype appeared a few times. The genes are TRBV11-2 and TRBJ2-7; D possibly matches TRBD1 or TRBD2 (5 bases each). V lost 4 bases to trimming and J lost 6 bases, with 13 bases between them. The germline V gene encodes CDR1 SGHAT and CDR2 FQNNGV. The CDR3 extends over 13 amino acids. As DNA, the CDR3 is TGTGCCAGCAGCTCCACACGAGGGGCCGAGCAGTACTTC. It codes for CASSSTRGAEQYF.

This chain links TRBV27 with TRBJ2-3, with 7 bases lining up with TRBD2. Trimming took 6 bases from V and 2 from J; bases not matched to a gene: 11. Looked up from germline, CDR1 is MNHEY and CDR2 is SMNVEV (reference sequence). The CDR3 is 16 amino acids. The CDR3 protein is CASSQSSAGTTDTQYF. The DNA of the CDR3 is TGTGCCAGCAGCCAATCATCAGCGGGAACCACAGATACGCAGTATTTT.

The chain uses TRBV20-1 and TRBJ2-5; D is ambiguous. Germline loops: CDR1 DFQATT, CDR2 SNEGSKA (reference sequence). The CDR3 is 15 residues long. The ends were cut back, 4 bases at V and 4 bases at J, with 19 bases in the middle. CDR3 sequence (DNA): TGCAGTGCTAAGGGCGGTGGGGTGAACCGAGAGACCCAGTACTTC. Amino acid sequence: CSAKGGGVNRETQYF.

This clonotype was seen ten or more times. The chain's CDR3 is CASRKSAGTGNTGELFF. DNA for the CDR3: TGTGCCAGCCGAAAGAGCGCCGGGACAGGGAACACCGGGGAGCTGTTTTTT. This chain links TRBV27 with TRBJ2-2; 8 bases fit TRBD1. V dropped 8 bases and J dropped 1; count of bases not matched to a gene: 12. Germline V gene sequence: CDR1 MNHEY, CDR2 SMNVEV (reference sequence). The CDR3 has 17 residues.

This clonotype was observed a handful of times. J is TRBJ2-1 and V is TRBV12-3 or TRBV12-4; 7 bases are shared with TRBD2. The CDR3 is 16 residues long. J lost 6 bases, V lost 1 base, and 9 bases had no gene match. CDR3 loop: CASSLVAGSGGNEQFF. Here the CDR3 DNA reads TGTGCCAGCAGTTTAGTAGCGGGTTCGGGTGGCAATGAGCAGTTCTTC.

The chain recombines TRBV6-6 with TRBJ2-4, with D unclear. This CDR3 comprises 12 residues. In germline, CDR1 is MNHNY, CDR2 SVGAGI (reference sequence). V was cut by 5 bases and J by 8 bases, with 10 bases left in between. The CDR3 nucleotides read TGTGCCAGCAGTATATCTAGTCACATTCAGTACTTC. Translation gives CASSISSHIQYF.

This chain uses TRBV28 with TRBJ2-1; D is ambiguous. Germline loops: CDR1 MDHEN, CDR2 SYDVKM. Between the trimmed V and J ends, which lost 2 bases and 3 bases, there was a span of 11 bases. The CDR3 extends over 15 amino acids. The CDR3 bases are TGTGCCAGCAGTTTAGGTAGCAGGTTCTACAATGAGCAGTTCTTC. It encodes CASSLGSRFYNEQFF.

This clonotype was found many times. The CDR3 coding sequence is TGCAGTGCTAGGCCCGGGACGGGGGAGACCCAGTACTTC. As protein: CSARPGTGETQYF. This chain links TRBV20-1 with TRBJ2-5; TRBD1 or TRBD2 may be the D gene (5 bases each). The germline CDR1 and CDR2 sequences are DFQATT and SNEGSKA (reference sequence). The CDR3 is 13 amino acids. Trimming took 3 bases from V and 5 from J, leaving 13 bases between them.

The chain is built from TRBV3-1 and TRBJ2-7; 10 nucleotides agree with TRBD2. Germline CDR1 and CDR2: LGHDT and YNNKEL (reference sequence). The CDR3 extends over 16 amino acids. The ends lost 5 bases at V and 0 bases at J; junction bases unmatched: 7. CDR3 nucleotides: TGTGCCAGCAGCTCGAACCCTAGCGGGGGCTCCTACGAGCAGTACTTC. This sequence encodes CASSSNPSGGSYEQYF.

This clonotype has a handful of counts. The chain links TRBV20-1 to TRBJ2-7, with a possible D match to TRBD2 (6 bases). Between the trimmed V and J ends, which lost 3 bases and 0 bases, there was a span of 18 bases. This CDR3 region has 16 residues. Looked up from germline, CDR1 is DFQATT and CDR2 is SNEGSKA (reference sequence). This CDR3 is CSASWDFFYSSYEQYF. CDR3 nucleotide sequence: TGCAGTGCTAGTTGGGACTTCTTTTATAGCTCCTACGAGCAGTACTTC.

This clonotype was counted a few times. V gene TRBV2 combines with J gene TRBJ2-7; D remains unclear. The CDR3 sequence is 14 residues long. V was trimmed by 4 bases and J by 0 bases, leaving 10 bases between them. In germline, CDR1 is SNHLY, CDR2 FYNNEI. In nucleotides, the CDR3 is TGTGCCAGCAGTGCCCCGGTGCACTCCTACGAGCAGTACTTC. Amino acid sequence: CASSAPVHSYEQYF.

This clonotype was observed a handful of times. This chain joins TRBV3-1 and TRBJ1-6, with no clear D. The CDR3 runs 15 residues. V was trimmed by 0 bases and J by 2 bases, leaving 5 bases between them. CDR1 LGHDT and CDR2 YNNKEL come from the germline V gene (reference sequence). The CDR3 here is CASSQDQAYNSPLHF. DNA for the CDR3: TGTGCCAGCAGCCAAGATCAGGCCTATAATTCACCCCTCCACTTT. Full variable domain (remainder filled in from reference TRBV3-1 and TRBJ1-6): DTAVSQTPKYLVTQMGNDKSIKCEQNLGHDTMYWYKQDSKKFLKIMFSYNNKELIINETVPNRFSPKSPDKAHLNLHINSLELGDSAVYFCASSQDQAYNSPLHFGNGTRLTVT.

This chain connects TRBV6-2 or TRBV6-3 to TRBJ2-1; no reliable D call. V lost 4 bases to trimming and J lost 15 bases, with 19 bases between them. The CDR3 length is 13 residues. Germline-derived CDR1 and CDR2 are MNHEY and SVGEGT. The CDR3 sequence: CASSFSHDRWAFF. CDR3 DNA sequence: TGTGCCAGCAGTTTCTCCCATGACCGCTGGGCGTTCTTC.

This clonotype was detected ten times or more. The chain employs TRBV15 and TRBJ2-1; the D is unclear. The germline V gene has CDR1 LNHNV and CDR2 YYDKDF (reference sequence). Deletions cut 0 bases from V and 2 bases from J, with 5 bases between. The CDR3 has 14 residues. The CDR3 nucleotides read TGTGCCACCAGCAGAGACAGGACCTACAATGAGCAGTTCTTC. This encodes CATSRDRTYNEQFF.

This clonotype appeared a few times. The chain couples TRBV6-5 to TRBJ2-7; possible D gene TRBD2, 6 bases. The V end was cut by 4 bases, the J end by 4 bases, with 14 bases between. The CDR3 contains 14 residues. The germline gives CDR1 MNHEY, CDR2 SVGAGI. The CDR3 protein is CASSSPGLKYEQYF. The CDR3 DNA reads TGTGCCAGCAGTTCTCCGGGACTTAAATACGAGCAGTACTTC.

For the CDR3, the DNA is TGTGCCAGCAGCTCGGTACAGGCCAAGACCCAGTACTTC. Protein sequence: CASSSVQAKTQYF. This rearrangement joins TRBV7-2 to TRBJ2-5; D possibly corresponds to TRBD1 (5 bases). Trimming stripped 4 bases from V and 6 bases from J, with 12 bases between. The CDR3 is 13 amino acids. The germline gives CDR1 SGHTA, CDR2 FQGNSA. The full variable domain, its missing parts supplied by reference TRBV7-2 and TRBJ2-5, is GAGVSQSPSNKVTEKGKDVELRCDPISGHTALYWYRQSLGQGLEFLIYFQGNSAPDKSGLPSDRFSAERTGGSVSTLTIQRTQQEDSAVYLCASSSVQAKTQYFGPGTRLLVL.